This T cell receptor (beta chain) was identified in a study of T cell responses to AZD1222 COVID-19 vaccine. Concerning this clone itself: Its antigen remains unidentified.

Germline loops: CDR1 DFQATT, CDR2 SNEGSKA (reference sequence). Trimming removed 5 bases from V and 5 bases from J, with 9 bases in between. The CDR3 length is 11 residues. Produced via immunoSEQ multiplex PCR; TCRdb's table is partial and in-frame only. The sample lists about 140,000 clones; 92% were seen once. General study points: The peak T cell response came first, and repertoires were sampled only after it. A rise in Spike-specific TCR breadth and depth followed two AZD1222 doses.

The rearrangement links TRBV20-1 to TRBJ2-5; either TRBD1 or TRBD2 may fit D (5 bases each). This receptor was taken from an adult in good health. Here the sequenced sample was peripheral blood, taken on day 0 of AZD1222 vaccination. DNA of the CDR3: TGCAGTGCTCGCAGGGACGAGACCCAGTACTTC. Translating gives CSARRDETQYF.